This T cell receptor (beta chain) is from a study of T-cell memory formation after mild COVID-19. Turning to the study itself: Across donors, TCR clusters were largely donor specific.

Via MiXCR, TCRdb re-called the 5' RACE reads, giving one row per CDR3 protein. The sample has fewer than 400,000 distinct CDR3 sequences, 13% seen once. Concerning this clonotype: Its antigen is unidentified.

Findings and caveats of the study: CD4+ clones that contracted lay mainly in CM and EM; CD8+ ones lay in EMRA. Some responding clones appeared in pre-infection memory, suggesting cross-reactive memory joined. Contracting clones, day 15 to 85, had balanced CD4/CD8, and later expanders favored CD4+.

What was sequenced was PBMCs or a T cell subset sorted from them (not recorded which). This receptor was taken from a man aged 18 to 30 who had mild COVID-19 (a few samples of this study predate the infection). Cell type and time point are not known.

The CDR3 protein is CSARRAGRDYTEAFF. CDR3 DNA sequence: TGCAGTGCTAGAAGGGCCGGACGGGACTACACTGAAGCTTTCTTT. The chain employs TRBV20-1 and TRBJ1-1; D might be TRBD1 (5 bases). Between the trimmed V and J ends, which lost 2 bases and 3 bases, there was a span of 16 bases. CDR1 and CDR2 (germline): DFQATT, SNEGSKA (reference sequence). The CDR3 has 15 residues.